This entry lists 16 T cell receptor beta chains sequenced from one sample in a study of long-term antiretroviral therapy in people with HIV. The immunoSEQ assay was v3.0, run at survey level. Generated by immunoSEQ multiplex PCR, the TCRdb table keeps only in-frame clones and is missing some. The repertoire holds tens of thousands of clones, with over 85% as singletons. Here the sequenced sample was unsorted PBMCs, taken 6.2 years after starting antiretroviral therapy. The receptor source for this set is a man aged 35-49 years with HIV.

This CDR3 reads CATSKDDLGPRTDTQYF. CDR3 in DNA: TGTGCCACCAGCAAGGACGACCTGGGACCGCGCACAGATACGCAGTATTTT. This chain joins TRBV15 and TRBJ2-3; D may correspond to TRBD1 or TRBD2 (5 bases each). Trimming pared 4 bases from V and 1 base from J, leaving 18 bases between. The CDR3 length is 17 residues. CDR1 and CDR2 from the germline V gene are LNHNV and YYDKDF (reference sequence).

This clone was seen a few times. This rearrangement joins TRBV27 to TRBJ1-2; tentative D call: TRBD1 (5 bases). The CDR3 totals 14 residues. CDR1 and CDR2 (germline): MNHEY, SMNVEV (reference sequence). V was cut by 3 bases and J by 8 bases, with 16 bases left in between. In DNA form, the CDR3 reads TGTGCCAGCAGTTTTCACCGAAGGGGCGTCGGCTACACCTTC. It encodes CASSFHRRGVGYTF.

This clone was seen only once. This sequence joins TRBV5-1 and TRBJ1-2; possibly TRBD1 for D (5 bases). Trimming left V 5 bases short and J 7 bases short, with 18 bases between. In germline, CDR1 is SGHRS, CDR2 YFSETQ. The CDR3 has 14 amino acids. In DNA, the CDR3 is TGCGCCAGCAGGCTCTTACCAGGGTCGGGTGGCTACACCTTC. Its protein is CASRLLPGSGGYTF. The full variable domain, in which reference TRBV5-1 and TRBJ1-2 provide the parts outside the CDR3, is KAGVTQTPRYLIKTRGQQVTLSCSPISGHRSVSWYQQTPGQGLQFLFEYFSETQRNKGNFPGRFSGRQFSNSRSEMNVSTLELGDSALYLCASRLLPGSGGYTFGSGTRLTVV.

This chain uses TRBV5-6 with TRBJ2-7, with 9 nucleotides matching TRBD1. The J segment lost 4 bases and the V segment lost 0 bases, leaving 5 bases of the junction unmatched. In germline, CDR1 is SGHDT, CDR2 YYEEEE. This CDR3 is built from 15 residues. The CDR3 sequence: CASSLDGTGRYEQYF. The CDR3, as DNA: TGTGCCAGCAGCTTGGACGGGACAGGGCGATACGAGCAGTACTTC.

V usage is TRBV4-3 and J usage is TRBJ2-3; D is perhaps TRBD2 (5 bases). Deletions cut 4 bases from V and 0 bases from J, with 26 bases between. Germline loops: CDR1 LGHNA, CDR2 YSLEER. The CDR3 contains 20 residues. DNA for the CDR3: TGCGCCAGCAGCCCAGAATCGGACCGGAGGATTGTTCCTAGCACAGATACGCAGTATTTT. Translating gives CASSPESDRRIVPSTDTQYF.

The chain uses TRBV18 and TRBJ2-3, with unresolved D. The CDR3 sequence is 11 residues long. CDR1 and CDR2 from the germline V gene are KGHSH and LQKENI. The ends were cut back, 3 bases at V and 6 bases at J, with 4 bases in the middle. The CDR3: CASSPADTQYF. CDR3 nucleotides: TGTGCCAGCTCACCGGCGGATACGCAGTATTTT.

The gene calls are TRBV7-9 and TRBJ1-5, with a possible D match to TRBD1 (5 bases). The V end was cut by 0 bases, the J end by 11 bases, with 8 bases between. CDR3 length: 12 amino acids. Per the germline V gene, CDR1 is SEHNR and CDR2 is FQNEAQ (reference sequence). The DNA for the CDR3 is TGTGCCAGCAGCTTAGCGGGGGGGTCCCAGCATTTT. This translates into CASSLAGGSQHF.

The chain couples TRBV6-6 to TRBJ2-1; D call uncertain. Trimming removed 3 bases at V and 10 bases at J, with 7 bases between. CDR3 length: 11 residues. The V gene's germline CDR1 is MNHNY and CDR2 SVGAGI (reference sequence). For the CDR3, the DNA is TGTGCCAGCAGTTATAATGACGAGCAGTTCTTC. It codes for CASSYNDEQFF.

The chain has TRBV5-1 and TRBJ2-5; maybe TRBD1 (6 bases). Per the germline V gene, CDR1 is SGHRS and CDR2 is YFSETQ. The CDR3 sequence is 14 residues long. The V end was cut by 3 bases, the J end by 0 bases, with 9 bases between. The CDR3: CASSSGQYQETQYF. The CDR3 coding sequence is TGCGCCAGCAGCTCAGGACAGTACCAAGAGACCCAGTACTTC.

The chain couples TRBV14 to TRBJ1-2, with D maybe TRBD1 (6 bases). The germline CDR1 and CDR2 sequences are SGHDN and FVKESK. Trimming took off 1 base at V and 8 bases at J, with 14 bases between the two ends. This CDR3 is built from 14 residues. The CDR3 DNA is TGTGCCAGCAGCCAAGTACCAGGGGCGAGGGGCTACACCTTC. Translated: CASSQVPGARGYTF.

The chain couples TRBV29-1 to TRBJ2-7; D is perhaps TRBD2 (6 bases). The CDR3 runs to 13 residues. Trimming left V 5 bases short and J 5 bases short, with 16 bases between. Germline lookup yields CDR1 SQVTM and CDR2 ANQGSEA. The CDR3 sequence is CSVSGTGRNEQYF. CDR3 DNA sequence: TGCAGCGTTTCTGGGACTGGGAGGAACGAGCAGTACTTC.

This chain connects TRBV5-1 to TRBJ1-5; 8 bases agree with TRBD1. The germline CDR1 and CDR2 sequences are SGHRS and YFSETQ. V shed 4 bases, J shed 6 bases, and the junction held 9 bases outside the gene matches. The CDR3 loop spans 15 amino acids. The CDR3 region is CASSTAGGEGQPQHF. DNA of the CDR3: TGCGCCAGCAGCACCGCAGGGGGCGAGGGTCAGCCCCAGCATTTT.

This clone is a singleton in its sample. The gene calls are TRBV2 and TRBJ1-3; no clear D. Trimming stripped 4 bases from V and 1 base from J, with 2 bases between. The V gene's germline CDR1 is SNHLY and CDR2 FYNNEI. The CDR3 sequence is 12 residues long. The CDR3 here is CASSVSGNTIYF. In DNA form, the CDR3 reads TGTGCCAGCAGTGTTTCTGGAAACACCATATATTTT.

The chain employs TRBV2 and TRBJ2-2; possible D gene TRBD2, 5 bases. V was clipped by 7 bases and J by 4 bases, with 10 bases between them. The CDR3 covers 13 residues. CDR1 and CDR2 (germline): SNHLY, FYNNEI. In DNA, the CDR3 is TGTGCCAGCAACCGGGGATCCACCGGGGAGCTGTTTTTT. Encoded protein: CASNRGSTGELFF.

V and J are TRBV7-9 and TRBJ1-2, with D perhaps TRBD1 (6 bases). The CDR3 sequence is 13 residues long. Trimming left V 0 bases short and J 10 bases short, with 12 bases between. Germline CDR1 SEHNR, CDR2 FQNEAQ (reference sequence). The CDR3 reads CASSLALGAYYTF. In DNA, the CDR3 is TGTGCCAGCAGCTTAGCGCTGGGGGCATACTACACCTTC. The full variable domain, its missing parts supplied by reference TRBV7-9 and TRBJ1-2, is DTGVSQNPRHKITKRGQNVTFRCDPISEHNRLYWYRQTLGQGPEFLTYFQNEAQLEKSRLLSDRFSAERPKGSFSTLEIQRTEQGDSAMYLCASSLALGAYYTFGSGTRLTVV.

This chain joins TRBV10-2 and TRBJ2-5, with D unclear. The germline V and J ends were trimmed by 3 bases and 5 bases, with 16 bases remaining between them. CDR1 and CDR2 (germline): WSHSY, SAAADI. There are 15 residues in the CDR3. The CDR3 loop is CASSERATAAETQYF. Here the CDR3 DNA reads TGCGCCAGCAGTGAACGAGCGACGGCAGCGGAGACCCAGTACTTC.